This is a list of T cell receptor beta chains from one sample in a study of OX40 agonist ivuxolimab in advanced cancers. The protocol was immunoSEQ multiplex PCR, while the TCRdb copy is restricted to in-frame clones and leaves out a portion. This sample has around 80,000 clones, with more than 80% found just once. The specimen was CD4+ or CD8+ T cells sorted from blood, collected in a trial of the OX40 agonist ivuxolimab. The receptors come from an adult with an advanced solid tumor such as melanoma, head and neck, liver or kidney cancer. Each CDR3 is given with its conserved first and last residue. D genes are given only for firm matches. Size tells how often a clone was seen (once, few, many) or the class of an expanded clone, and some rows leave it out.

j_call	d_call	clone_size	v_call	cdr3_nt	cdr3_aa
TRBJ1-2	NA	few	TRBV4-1	TGCGCCAGCAGCCAAGATCGGGGTTCACACACCTTC	CASSQDRGSHTF
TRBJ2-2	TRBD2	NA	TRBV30	TGTGCCTGGAGCCAAACCGGGACTAGCGGGACGAACACCGGGGAGCTGTTTTTT	CAWSQTGTSGTNTGELFF
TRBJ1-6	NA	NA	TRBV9	TGTGCCAGCAGCGTAGGTCCACAGGCCGATAATTCACCCCTCCACTTT	CASSVGPQADNSPLHF
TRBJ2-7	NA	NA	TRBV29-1	TGCAGCGTTGGCACATCCCGCGCGAACGAGCAGTACTTC	CSVGTSRANEQYF
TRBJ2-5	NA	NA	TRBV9	TGTGCCAGCAGCGTAGAGGCCTGGACCACAGAGACCCAGTACTTC	CASSVEAWTTETQYF
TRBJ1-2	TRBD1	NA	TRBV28	TGTGCCAGCAGCCTGGGGGGGACAGGGAATTTGTTCGGCTACACCTTC	CASSLGGTGNLFGYTF
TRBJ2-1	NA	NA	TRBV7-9	TGTGCCAGCAGCTTAGGTTCGGGGAATGAGCAGTTCTTC	CASSLGSGNEQFF
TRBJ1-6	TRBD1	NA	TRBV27	TGTGCCAGCAGTTTAATCCCGCCCCACACAGGGGGTGGTTCACCCCTCCACTTT	CASSLIPPHTGGGSPLHF
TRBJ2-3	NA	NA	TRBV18	TGTGCCAGCTCACCACCATCGCAGCCAGATACGCAGTATTTT	CASSPPSQPDTQYF
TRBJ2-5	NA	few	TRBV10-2	TGCGCCAGCAGTTTACGAGGGGTTGAGACCCAGTACTTC	CASSLRGVETQYF
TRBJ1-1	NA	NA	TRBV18	TGTGCCAGCTCACTATCTGGGAACAGGAGGTATGAGAACACTGAAGCTTTCTTT	CASSLSGNRRYENTEAFF
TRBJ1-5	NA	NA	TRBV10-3	TGTGCCATCAGTGACTCGAGAGGGGGGTCGGGTCAGCCCCAGCATTTT	CAISDSRGGSGQPQHF
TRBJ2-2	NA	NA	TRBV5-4	TGTGCCAGCAGGGAGGGACTTTACACCGGGGAGCTGTTTTTT	CASREGLYTGELFF
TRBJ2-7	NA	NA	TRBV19	TGTGCCAGTAGTATAACAGGGAGCTCCTACGAGCAGTACTTC	CASSITGSSYEQYF
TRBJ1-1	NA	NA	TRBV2	TGTGCCAGTACCGGGAACCTGAACACTGAAGCTTTCTTT	CASTGNLNTEAFF
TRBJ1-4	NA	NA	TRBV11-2	TGTGCCAGCAGCTTAGAGCCAGGGCCCCTAAATGAAAAACTGTTTTTT	CASSLEPGPLNEKLFF
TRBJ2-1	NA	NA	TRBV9	TGTGCCAGCAGCGCTGGGGACGAGACCTACAATGAGCAGTTCTTC	CASSAGDETYNEQFF
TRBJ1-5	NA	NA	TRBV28	TGTGCCAGCAGTCCCCGAGGGGCGGGGTATAGCAATCAGCCCCAGCATTTT	CASSPRGAGYSNQPQHF
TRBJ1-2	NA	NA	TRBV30	TGTGCCTGGAGGGACGGTGATGAAGGTGGCTACACCTTC	CAWRDGDEGGYTF
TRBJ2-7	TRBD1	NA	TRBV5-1	TGCGCCAGCAGCTTGGAATCGCAGGGGGCGGGCGAGCAGTACTTC	CASSLESQGAGEQYF
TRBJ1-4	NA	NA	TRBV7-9	TGTGCCAGCAGCTTAGCCGCGGATGAAAAACTGTTTTTT	CASSLAADEKLFF
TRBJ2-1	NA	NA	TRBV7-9	TGTGCCAGCAGGCCCGGGTCACTTGTTGGTGAGCAGTTCTTC	CASRPGSLVGEQFF
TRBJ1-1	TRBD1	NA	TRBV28	TGTGCCAGCAGTCTGGGACAGGGGGGTGAAGCTTTCTTT	CASSLGQGGEAFF
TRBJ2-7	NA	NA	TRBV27	TGTGCCAGTGGGGGGGACAGCCTCTACGAGCAGTACTTC	CASGGDSLYEQYF
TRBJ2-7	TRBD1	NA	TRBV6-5	TGTGCCAGCAGGGGACAGGGTGTAAACGAGCAGTACTTC	CASRGQGVNEQYF
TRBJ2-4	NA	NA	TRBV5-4	TGTGCCAGCAGCCCTGGGGGGCTTCTAGCCAAAAACATTCAGTACTTC	CASSPGGLLAKNIQYF
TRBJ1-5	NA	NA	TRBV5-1	TGCGCCAGCAGCTTGAGGGGGGATAGCAATCAGCCCCAGCATTTT	CASSLRGDSNQPQHF
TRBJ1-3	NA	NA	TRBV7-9	TGTGCCAGCAGGAGGGGTAGTTCTGGAAACACCATATATTTT	CASRRGSSGNTIYF
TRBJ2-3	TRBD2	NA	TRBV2	TGTGCCAGCAACCTTCGGGGCGGGGGGAGCACAGATACGCAGTATTTT	CASNLRGGGSTDTQYF
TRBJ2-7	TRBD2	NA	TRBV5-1	TGCGCCAGCAGCTTGGTGCCTAGCGGGGGGTACGAGCAGTACTTC	CASSLVPSGGYEQYF
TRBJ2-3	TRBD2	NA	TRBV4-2	TGTGCCAGCAGCCCGGTAGCGGGGGTGAACACAGATACGCAGTATTTT	CASSPVAGVNTDTQYF
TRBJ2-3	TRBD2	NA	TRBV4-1	TGCGCCAGCAGCCACCTAGCGGGGGGGCGTACAGATACGCAGTATTTT	CASSHLAGGRTDTQYF
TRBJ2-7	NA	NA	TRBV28	TGTGCCACCCGGCGGGTGGTGGGACCCTACGAGCAGTACTTC	CATRRVVGPYEQYF
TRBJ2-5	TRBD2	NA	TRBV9	TGTGCCAGCAGCCCGGGCTTAGCGGGGGGGTATGAGACCCAGTACTTC	CASSPGLAGGYETQYF
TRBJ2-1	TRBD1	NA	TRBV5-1	TGCGCCAGCAGCTTAAGTCCGGGACAGGGAGACAATGAGCAGTTCTTC	CASSLSPGQGDNEQFF